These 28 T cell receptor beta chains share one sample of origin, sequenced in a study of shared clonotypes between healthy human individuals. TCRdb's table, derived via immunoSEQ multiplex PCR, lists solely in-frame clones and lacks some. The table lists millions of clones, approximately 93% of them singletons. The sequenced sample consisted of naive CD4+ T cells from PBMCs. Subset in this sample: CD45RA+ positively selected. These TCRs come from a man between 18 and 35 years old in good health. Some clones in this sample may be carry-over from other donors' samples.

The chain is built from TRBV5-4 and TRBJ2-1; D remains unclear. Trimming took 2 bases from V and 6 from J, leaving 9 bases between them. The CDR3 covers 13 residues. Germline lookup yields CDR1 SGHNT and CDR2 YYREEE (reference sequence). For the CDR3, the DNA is TGTGCCAGCAGCTTCTACTTGTCCAATGAGCAGTTCTTC. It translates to CASSFYLSNEQFF.

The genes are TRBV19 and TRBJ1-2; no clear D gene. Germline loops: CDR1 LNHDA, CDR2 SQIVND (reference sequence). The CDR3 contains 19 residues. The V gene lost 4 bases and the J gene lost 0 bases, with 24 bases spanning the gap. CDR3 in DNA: TGTGCCAGTAGTACCATTTACCGGTACGGGGTACGTTCTAACTATGGCTACACCTTC. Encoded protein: CASSTIYRYGVRSNYGYTF.

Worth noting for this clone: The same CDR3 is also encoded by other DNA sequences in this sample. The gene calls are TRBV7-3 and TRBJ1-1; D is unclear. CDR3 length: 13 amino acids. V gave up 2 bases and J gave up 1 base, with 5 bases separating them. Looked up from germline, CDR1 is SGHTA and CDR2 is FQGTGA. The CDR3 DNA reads TGTGCCAGCAGCTTAGAACAGAACACTGAAGCTTTCTTT. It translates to CASSLEQNTEAFF.

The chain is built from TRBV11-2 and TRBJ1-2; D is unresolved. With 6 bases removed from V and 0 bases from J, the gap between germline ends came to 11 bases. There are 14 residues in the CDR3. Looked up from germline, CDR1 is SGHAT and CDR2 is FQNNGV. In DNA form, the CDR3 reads TGTGCCAGCAGTCTACTCACGGCTAACTATGGCTACACCTTC. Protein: CASSLLTANYGYTF. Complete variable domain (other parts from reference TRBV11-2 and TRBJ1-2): EAGVAQSPRYKIIEKRQSVAFWCNPISGHATLYWYQQILGQGPKLLIQFQNNGVVDDSQLPKDRFSAERLKGVDSTLKIQPAKLEDSAVYLCASSLLTANYGYTFGSGTRLTVV.

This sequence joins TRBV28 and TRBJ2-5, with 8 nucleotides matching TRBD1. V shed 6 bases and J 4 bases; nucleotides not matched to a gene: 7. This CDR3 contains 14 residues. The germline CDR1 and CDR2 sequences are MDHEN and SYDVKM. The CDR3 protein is CASRKDRVSETQYF. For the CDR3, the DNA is TGTGCCAGCAGAAAGGACAGGGTTTCAGAGACCCAGTACTTC.

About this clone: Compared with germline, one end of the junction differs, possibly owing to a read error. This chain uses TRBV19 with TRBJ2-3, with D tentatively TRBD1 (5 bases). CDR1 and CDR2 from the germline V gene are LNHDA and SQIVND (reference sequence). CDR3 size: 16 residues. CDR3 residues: CASSSDDRPNTHTQYF. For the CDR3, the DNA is TGTGCCAGTAGTTCAGATGACAGACCCAACACACATACGCAGTATTTT.

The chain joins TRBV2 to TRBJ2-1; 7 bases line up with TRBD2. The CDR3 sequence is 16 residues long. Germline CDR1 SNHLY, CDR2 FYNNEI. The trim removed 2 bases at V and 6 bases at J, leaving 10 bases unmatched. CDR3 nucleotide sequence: TGTGCCAGCAGTGAAATCTTTCGGGAGGCGCTCAATGAGCAGTTCTTC. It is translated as CASSEIFREALNEQFF.

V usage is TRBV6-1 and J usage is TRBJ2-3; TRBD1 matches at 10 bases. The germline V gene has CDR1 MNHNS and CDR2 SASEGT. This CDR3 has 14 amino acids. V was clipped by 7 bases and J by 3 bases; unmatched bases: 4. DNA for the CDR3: TGTGCCAGCACTCGACAGGGGGCGACAGATACGCAGTATTTT. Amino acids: CASTRQGATDTQYF.

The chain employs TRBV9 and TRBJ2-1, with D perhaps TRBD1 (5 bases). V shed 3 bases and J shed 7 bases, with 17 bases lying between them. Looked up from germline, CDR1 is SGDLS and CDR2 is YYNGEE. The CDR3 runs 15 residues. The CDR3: CASSGTGAALNEQFF. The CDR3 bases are TGTGCCAGCAGCGGAACAGGCGCCGCTTTAAATGAGCAGTTCTTC.

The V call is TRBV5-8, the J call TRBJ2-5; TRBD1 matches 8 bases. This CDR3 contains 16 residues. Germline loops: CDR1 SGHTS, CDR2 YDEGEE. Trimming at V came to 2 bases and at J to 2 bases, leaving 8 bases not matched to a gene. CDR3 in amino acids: CASSLDRGGRQETQYF. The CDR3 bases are TGTGCCAGCAGCTTAGACAGGGGTGGAAGGCAAGAGACCCAGTACTTC.

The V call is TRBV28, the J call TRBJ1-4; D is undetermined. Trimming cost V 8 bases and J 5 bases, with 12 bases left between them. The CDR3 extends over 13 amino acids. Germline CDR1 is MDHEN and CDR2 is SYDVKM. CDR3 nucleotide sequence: TGTGCCAGCCTATTAAGGCAAAATGAAAAACTGTTTTTT. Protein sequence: CASLLRQNEKLFF.

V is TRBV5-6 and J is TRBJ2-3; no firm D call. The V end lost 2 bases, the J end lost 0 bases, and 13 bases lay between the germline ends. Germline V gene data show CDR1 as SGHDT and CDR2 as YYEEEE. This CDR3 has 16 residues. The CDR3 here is CASSFYILGSTDTQYF. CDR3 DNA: TGTGCCAGCAGCTTTTATATCCTGGGGAGCACAGATACGCAGTATTTT.

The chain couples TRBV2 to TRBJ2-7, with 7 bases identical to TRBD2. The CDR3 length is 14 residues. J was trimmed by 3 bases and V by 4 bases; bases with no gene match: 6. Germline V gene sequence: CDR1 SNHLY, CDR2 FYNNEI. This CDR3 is CASSAGGVGYEQYF. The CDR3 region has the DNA TGTGCCAGCAGTGCGGGGGGAGTGGGCTACGAGCAGTACTTC.

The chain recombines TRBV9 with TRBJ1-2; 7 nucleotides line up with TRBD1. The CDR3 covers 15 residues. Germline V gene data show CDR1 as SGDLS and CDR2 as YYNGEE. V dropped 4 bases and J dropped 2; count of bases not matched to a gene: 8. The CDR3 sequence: CASSQDLDRNYGYTF. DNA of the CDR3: TGTGCCAGCAGCCAAGATTTGGACAGGAACTATGGCTACACCTTC.

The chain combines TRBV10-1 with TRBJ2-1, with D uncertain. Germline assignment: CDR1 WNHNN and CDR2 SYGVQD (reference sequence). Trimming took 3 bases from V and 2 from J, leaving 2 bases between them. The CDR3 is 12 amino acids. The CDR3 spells CASSEAYNEQFF. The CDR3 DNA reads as TGCGCCAGCAGTGAAGCCTACAATGAGCAGTTCTTC.

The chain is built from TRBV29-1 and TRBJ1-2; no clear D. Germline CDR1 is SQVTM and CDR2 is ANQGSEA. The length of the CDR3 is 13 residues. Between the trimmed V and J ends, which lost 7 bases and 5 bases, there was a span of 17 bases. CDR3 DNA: TGCAGCGCCTCAGATGGAGCGGGGTATGGCTACACCTTC. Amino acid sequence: CSASDGAGYGYTF.

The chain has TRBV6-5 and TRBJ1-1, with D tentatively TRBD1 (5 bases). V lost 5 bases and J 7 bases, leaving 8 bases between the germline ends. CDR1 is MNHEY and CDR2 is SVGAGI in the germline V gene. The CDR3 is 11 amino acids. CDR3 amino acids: CASSRQNEAFF. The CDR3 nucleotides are TGTGCCAGCAGTAGACAGAATGAAGCTTTCTTT.

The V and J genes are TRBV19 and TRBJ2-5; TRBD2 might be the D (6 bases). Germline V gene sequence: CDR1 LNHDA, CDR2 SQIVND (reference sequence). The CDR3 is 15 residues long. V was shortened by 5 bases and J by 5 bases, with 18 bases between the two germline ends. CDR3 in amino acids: CASSGGSGPRETQYF. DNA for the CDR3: TGTGCCAGTAGTGGTGGTAGCGGTCCTAGGGAGACCCAGTACTTC.

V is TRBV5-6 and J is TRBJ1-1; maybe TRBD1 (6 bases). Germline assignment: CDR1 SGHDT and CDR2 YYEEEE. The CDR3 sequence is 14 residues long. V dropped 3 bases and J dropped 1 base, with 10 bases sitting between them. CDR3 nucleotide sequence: TGTGCCAGCAGCTCGGGGGGCCCGAACACTGAAGCTTTCTTT. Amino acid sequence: CASSSGGPNTEAFF.

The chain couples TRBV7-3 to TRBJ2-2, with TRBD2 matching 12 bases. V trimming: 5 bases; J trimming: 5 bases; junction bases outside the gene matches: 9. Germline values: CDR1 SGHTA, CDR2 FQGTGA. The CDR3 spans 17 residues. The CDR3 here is CASSPSLTSGRTGELFF. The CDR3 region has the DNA TGTGCCAGCAGCCCGTCCCTGACTAGCGGGAGAACCGGGGAGCTGTTTTTT.

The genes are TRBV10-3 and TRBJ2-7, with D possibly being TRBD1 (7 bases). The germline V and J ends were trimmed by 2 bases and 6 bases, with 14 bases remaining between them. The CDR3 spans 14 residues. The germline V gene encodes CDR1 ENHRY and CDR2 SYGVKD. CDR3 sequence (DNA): TGTGCCATCAGTGAGGGCAGGGGGGACGGCGAGCAGTACTTC. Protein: CAISEGRGDGEQYF.

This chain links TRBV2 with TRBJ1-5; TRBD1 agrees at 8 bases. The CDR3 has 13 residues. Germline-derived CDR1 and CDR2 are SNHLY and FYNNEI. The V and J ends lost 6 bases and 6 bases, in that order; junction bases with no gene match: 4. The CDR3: CASRTGDFQPQHF. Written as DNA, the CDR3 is TGTGCCAGCAGGACAGGGGATTTTCAGCCCCAGCATTTT.

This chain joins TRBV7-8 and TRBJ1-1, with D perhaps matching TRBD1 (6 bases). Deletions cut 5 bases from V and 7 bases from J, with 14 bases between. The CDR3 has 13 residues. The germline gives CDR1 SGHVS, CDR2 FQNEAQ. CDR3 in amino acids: CASSTRQVLEAFF. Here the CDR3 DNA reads TGTGCCAGCAGCACCCGACAGGTTCTTGAAGCTTTCTTT.

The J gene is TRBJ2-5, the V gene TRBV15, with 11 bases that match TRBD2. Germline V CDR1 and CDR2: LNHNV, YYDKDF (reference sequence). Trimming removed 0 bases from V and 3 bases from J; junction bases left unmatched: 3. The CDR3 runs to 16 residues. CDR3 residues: CATSRDRGLAEETQYF. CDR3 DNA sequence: TGTGCCACCAGCAGAGATCGGGGACTAGCGGAAGAGACCCAGTACTTC.

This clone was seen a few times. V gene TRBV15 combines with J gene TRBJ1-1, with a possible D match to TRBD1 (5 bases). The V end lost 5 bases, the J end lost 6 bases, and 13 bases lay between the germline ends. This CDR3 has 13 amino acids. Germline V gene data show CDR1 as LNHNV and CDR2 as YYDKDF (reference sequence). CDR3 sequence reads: CATSRRDGPEAFF. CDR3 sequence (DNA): TGTGCCACCAGCCGACGGGACGGTCCTGAAGCTTTCTTT.

Here the CDR3 DNA reads TGCGCCAGCAGCCGAGGTATTAGCGACTTCTCTGGAAACACCATATATTTT. Its protein product is CASSRGISDFSGNTIYF. The chain combines TRBV5-1 with TRBJ1-3; D is unresolved. This CDR3 is 17 amino acids long. Per the germline V gene, CDR1 is SGHRS and CDR2 is YFSETQ. V lost 4 bases to trimming and J lost 0 bases, with 17 bases between them.

In DNA form, the CDR3 reads TGTGCCAGCGCCAACGCGGGGCTAGCTAGGAATGAGCAGTTCTTC. Translation gives CASANAGLARNEQFF. The chain joins TRBV21-1 to TRBJ2-1; the tabulated D call, TRBD2, remains unverified against the DNA. TRBV21-1 represents a pseudogene. The CDR3 is 15 residues long.

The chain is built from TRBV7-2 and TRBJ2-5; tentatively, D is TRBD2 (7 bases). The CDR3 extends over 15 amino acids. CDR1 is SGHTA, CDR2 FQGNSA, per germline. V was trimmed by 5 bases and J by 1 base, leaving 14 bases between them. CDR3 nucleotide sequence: TGTGCCAGCAGCCCCGGCGGGGGCTTCCAAGAGACCCAGTACTTC. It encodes CASSPGGGFQETQYF.